The 12 T cell receptor beta chains presented below share a single source sample, sequenced in a study of regulatory T cells in long-lasting Graves disease. Both iRepertoire HTBI primers and Arm-PCR of CDR3 regions were used to build the TCR beta libraries. MiXCR, run by TCRdb on the multiplex PCR reads, gives a single entry per CDR3 protein. This sample has roughly 500,000 distinct CDR3 sequences, with 22% found just once. The time point is: persistent/refractory GD, antithyroid drugs over 5 years with positive TRAb. PBMC RNA served as the TCR library source. The sample here was peripheral blood mononuclear cells (PBMCs), taken when the disease was refractory, from a patient treated with antithyroid drugs. The receptors here all came from a female donor with Graves disease.

This clonotype has a count of ten or more. The chain carries TRBV6-1 and TRBJ2-5; the D call may be TRBD1 or TRBD2 (5 bases each). The CDR3 runs to 17 residues. Germline V gives CDR1 MNHNS, CDR2 SASEGT. V was trimmed by 1 base and J by 3 bases, leaving 18 bases between them. Written as DNA, the CDR3 is TGTGCCAGCAGTGAAGACGGGATTGGGGCAGCAAAAGAGACCCAGTACTTC. The encoded protein is CASSEDGIGAAKETQYF.

In its sample, this clonotype was seen many times. The chain couples TRBV2 to TRBJ2-4, with 10 bases lining up with TRBD1. The trim removed 9 bases at V and 2 bases at J, leaving 13 bases unmatched. The CDR3 has 17 residues. The V gene's germline CDR1 is SNHLY and CDR2 FYNNEI. CDR3 in amino acids: CARIDRGPLVSKNIQYF. CDR3 DNA: TGTGCCAGGATTGACAGGGGGCCGCTTGTGTCCAAAAACATTCAGTACTTC.

CDR3 amino acids: CASSYSPPAGGYEQFF. CDR3 nucleotides: TGTGCCAGCAGTTACTCGCCCCCAGCGGGAGGGTATGAGCAGTTCTTC. The chain carries TRBV6-2 or TRBV6-3 and TRBJ2-1, with 10 bases identical to TRBD2. Germline CDR1 MNHEY, CDR2 SVGEGT. The junction had 7 bases not matched to a gene; V was cut back by 0 bases and J by 8 bases. This CDR3 comprises 16 residues.

This clonotype has only a few counts. The chain carries TRBV7-3 and TRBJ2-3; D call uncertain. Trimming shortened V by 0 bases and J by 4 bases, and 8 bases separated the two germline ends. Germline V CDR1 and CDR2: SGHTA, FQGTGA. This CDR3 is 14 amino acids long. CDR3 region: CASSLTVPADTQYF. The CDR3 DNA sequence: TGTGCCAGCAGCTTAACCGTCCCCGCAGATACGCAGTATTTT.

This clonotype was observed a few times. This chain joins TRBV28 and TRBJ2-7; D may match TRBD1 or TRBD2 (5 bases each). Germline loops: CDR1 MDHEN, CDR2 SYDVKM. V was clipped by 11 bases and J by 0 bases, with 17 bases between them. The CDR3 has 14 residues. DNA of the CDR3: TGTGCCTCGATGAGGGGCAGAAACTCCTACGAGCAGTACTTC. Translated, it gives CASMRGRNSYEQYF.

This clonotype was recorded many times. The chain combines TRBV7-8 with TRBJ2-2, with 10 bases that match TRBD1. CDR1 and CDR2 from the germline V gene are SGHVS and FQNEAQ. After removal of 3 bases from V and 6 bases from J, the junction contained 7 bases not matched to a gene. The CDR3 contains 16 residues. In DNA, the CDR3 is TGTGCCAGCAGCTTGCCGGGACAGGGGATTCCCGGGGAGCTGTTTTTT. This translates into CASSLPGQGIPGELFF.

There are many counts of this clonotype. The V and J genes are TRBV24-1 and TRBJ2-5, with D tentatively TRBD1 (5 bases). The CDR3 sequence is 15 residues long. Per the germline V gene, CDR1 is KGHDR and CDR2 is SFDVKD. V was cut by 4 bases and J by 7 bases, with 18 bases left in between. The CDR3 here is CATSDRRQTPATQYF. CDR3 coding DNA: TGTGCCACCAGTGACCGCCGACAGACCCCGGCGACCCAGTACTTC.

In DNA form, the CDR3 reads TGTGCCAGCAGCTTATTCCGCATGGGTTCCAATCAGCCCCAGCATTTT. As protein: CASSLFRMGSNQPQHF. The rearrangement joins TRBV7-9 to TRBJ1-5; D is unresolved. The CDR3 has 16 residues. V dropped 2 bases and J dropped 3 bases, with 14 bases sitting between them. In germline, CDR1 is SEHNR, CDR2 FQNEAQ (reference sequence).

This clonotype was picked up many times. The V gene is TRBV28, the J gene TRBJ1-6; a weak D match, TRBD1 (6 bases). Trimming cost V 6 bases and J 11 bases, with 14 bases left between them. The CDR3 extends over 13 amino acids. CDR1 and CDR2 from the germline V gene are MDHEN and SYDVKM. The CDR3 protein is CASSSGDGTPLHF. The CDR3, as DNA: TGTGCCAGCAGCTCAGGGGACGGAACACCCCTCCACTTT.

This clonotype was seen more than once but under ten times. This rearrangement joins TRBV5-4 to TRBJ2-5; 7 bases match TRBD1. J gave up 4 bases and V 0 bases, and 6 bases lay outside the gene matches. Germline values: CDR1 SGHNT, CDR2 YYREEE (reference sequence). The CDR3 extends over 15 amino acids. This CDR3 reads CASSLVGPGGETQYF. The CDR3 coding sequence is TGTGCCAGCAGCTTGGTGGGCCCAGGGGGAGAGACCCAGTACTTC. Drawing the rest from reference TRBV5-4 and TRBJ2-5, the complete variable domain is ETGVTQSPTHLIKTRGQQVTLRCSSQSGHNTVSWYQQALGQGPQFIFQYYREEENGRGNFPPRFSGLQFPNYSSELNVNALELDDSALYLCASSLVGPGGETQYFGPGTRLLVL.

This clonotype came up many times. The rearrangement joins TRBV12-3 or TRBV12-4 to TRBJ2-4, with D perhaps TRBD1 or TRBD2 (6 bases each). The CDR3 is made up of 13 amino acids. The ends were cut back, 6 bases at V and 16 bases at J, with 22 bases in the middle. The CDR3 region is CASSPGRQGRGYF. The CDR3 DNA sequence: TGTGCCAGCAGCCCGGGCCGCCAGGGGCGGGGATACTTC.

This clonotype was detected ten times or more. The chain carries TRBV7-9 and TRBJ2-5; no clear D gene. CDR1 and CDR2 from the germline V gene are SEHNR and FQNEAQ (reference sequence). V gave up 0 bases and J gave up 1 base, with 0 bases separating them. The CDR3 covers 12 residues. The CDR3 region is CASSLAQETQYF. The CDR3 DNA reads as TGTGCCAGCAGCTTAGCCCAAGAGACCCAGTACTTC.